These 3 T cell receptor beta chains came from one sample sequenced in a study of Graves' ophthalmopathy and Graves' hyperthyroidism. RNA transcripts served as template for amplifying TCR beta CDR3 sequences. First-round RT-PCR with HTBI primers preceded a second-round multiplex PCR. From the multiplex PCR reads, TCRdb called clonotypes with MiXCR, one entry per CDR3 protein. The sample has roughly 60,000 distinct CDR3 sequences, roughly half seen once; the top ten hold 4.7%. Material for sequencing was peripheral blood. These receptors were obtained from an adult woman with Graves' ophthalmopathy.

In this sample, this clonotype turned up once. The V call is TRBV12-3 or TRBV12-4, the J call TRBJ1-4, with 7 bases lining up with TRBD1. V shed 3 bases, J shed 7 bases, and the junction held 14 bases outside the gene matches. The CDR3 spans 17 residues. CDR3 sequence (DNA): TGTGCCAGCAGTTTCGGACTAGCGGGAACAGGGGTTGAAAAACTGTTTTTT. Translating gives CASSFGLAGTGVEKLFF.

This sequence joins TRBV19 and TRBJ2-6, with 7 bases aligning to TRBD1. The V and J ends lost 4 bases and 2 bases, in that order; junction bases with no gene match: 8. Germline V lookup: CDR1 LNHDA, CDR2 SQIVND (reference sequence). The CDR3 runs 17 residues. CDR3 sequence reads: CASSRGQVVTGANVLTF. CDR3 sequence (DNA): TGTGCCAGTAGTAGAGGACAGGTAGTGACTGGGGCCAACGTCCTGACTTTC.

About this clonotype itself: A much larger clone sits a single nucleotide away, making a read error possible. The V gene is TRBV4-3, the J gene TRBJ2-3; 8 bases map to TRBD2. The CDR3 is 17 residues long. Germline V gene sequence: CDR1 LGHNA, CDR2 YSLEER. CDR3 nucleotide sequence: TGCGCCAGCAGCCAAGCTGTACTAGCGGTTAAGGCAGATACGCAGTGTTTT. It specifies CASSQAVLAVKADTQCF.